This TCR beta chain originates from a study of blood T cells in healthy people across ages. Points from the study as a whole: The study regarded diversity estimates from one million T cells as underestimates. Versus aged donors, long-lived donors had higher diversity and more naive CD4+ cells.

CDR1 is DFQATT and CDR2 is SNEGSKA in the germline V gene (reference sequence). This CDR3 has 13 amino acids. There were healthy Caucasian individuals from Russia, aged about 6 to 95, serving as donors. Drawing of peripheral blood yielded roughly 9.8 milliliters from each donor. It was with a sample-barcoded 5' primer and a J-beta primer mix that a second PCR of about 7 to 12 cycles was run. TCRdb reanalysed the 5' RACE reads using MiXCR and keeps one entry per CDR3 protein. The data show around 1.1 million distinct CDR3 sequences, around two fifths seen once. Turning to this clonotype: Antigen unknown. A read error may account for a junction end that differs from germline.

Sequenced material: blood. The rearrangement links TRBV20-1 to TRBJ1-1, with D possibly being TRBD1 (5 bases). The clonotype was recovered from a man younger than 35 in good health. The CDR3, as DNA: TGCAGTGCGTACAGGAGGGGTAACAGTGAAGCTTTCTTT. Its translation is CSAYRRGNSEAFF.